The subject of this entry is one T cell receptor beta chain. The data originate from a study of blood T cell repertoires in COVID-19. Study-level information: Researchers got acute and convalescent COVID-19 samples from the United States, Italy and Spain. The cDNA or gDNA used as material had been derived from T cells, B-cell-depleted T cells, or PBMCs.

As originally analysed: The authors estimated nucleated cell counts from reference gene primer amplification. Method: immunoSEQ multiplex PCR; TCRdb's copy keeps in-frame clones and lacks some. The V and J calls and clone size were taken over from that table, and D and trimming were inferred from the DNA. The sample holds about 62,000 clones, about 86% seen once. There are 15 residues in the CDR3. The germline V gene encodes CDR1 MRHNA and CDR2 SNTAGT. Between the trimmed V and J ends, which lost 1 base and 2 bases, there was a span of 9 bases. The chain uses TRBV6-4 and TRBJ2-1; D possibly corresponds to TRBD2 (5 bases). The TCR sequence derives from a human donor in a cohort sampled during active COVID-19. Sequencing was performed on peripheral blood. Here the CDR3 reads CASSDYSSPYNEQFF. The CDR3 bases are TGTGCCAGCAGTGACTATTCTAGCCCCTACAATGAGCAGTTCTTC.